Following are 6 T cell receptor beta chains from one sample sequenced in a study of cytomegalovirus exposure and HLA in healthy donors. 13 Jbeta primers and 60 Vbeta primers were used for the PCR. The assay was immunoSEQ multiplex PCR, and TCRdb's table has in-frame clones only and misses some. The sample has 150,000 to 200,000 clones, approximately 80% seen once; the top ten hold approximately 5.4%. The sequenced material came from PBMCs. The receptors were sampled from a woman in her 30s in good health and CMV-seropositive.

This chain uses TRBV27 with TRBJ1-4; no clear D gene. Trimming removed 4 bases from V and 8 bases from J, with 8 bases in between. CDR3 length: 12 amino acids. Per the germline V gene, CDR1 is MNHEY and CDR2 is SMNVEV (reference sequence). CDR3 DNA: TGTGCCAGCAGTTACTCGGGGGAAAAACTGTTTTTT. Encoded protein: CASSYSGEKLFF.

This chain uses TRBV5-4 with TRBJ2-1; D perhaps matches TRBD2 (5 bases). Looked up from germline, CDR1 is SGHNT and CDR2 is YYREEE (reference sequence). This CDR3 is built from 13 residues. V lost 3 bases and J 8 bases, leaving 12 bases between the germline ends. CDR3 in amino acids: CASSYLAVDEQFF. The CDR3 region has the DNA TGTGCCAGCAGCTACCTAGCTGTCGATGAGCAGTTCTTC.

The chain carries TRBV6-6 and TRBJ2-7; D gene uncertain. The CDR3 extends over 13 amino acids. Trimming removed 3 bases at V and 2 bases at J, with 8 bases between. The V gene's germline CDR1 is MNHNY and CDR2 SVGAGI (reference sequence). DNA of the CDR3: TGTGCCAGCAGTTATAGCCAGCCCTACGAGCAGTACTTC. This gives the protein CASSYSQPYEQYF.

The J gene is TRBJ1-1, the V gene TRBV27, with a tentative D call TRBD1 (6 bases). The CDR3 is 15 amino acids. CDR1 is MNHEY, CDR2 SMNVEV, per germline (reference sequence). The V gene lost 3 bases and the J gene lost 7 bases, with 18 bases spanning the gap. CDR3 DNA: TGTGCCAGCAGTTTCCAACAGGGACTATCCGATGAAGCTTTCTTT. It encodes CASSFQQGLSDEAFF.

V is TRBV19 and J is TRBJ1-1; D is perhaps TRBD1 (6 bases). The CDR3 totals 15 residues. The germline CDR1 and CDR2 sequences are LNHDA and SQIVND (reference sequence). The V end lost 9 bases, the J end lost 3 bases, and 20 bases lay between the germline ends. The CDR3 coding sequence is TGTGCCAGCCGCCCTTTGTACAGGGCGGACACTGAAGCTTTCTTT. It specifies CASRPLYRADTEAFF.

The rearrangement uses TRBV6-1 and TRBJ2-7; D uncertain. Germline loops: CDR1 MNHNS, CDR2 SASEGT. Deletions cut 5 bases from V and 4 bases from J, with 6 bases between. The CDR3 has 11 amino acids. The CDR3 sequence is CASSTVYEQYF. The DNA of the CDR3 is TGTGCCAGCAGTACGGTGTACGAGCAGTACTTC.